The rows below give T cell receptor beta chains drawn from one sample of a study of metastatic and nonmetastatic thyroid tumors. Using MiXCR, TCRdb re-called clones from the PCR reads. The table shows about 15,000 clones, with about 31% occurring only once. The sample taken for sequencing was blood. These receptors were obtained from a female donor with papillary thyroid cancer or a benign thyroid nodule (not recorded which). Some clones in this sample may be carry-over from other donors' samples. Each CDR3 is given with its conserved first and last residue. The D gene is left open where the match is weak. Part of the rows lack a size; the others show once, few, many or a class for expanded clones.

size,length,V,D,J,DNA,CDR3
-,14,TRBV4-1,TRBD2,TRBJ2-2,TGCGCCAGCAACTTAGCGGGGAACACCGGGGAGCTGTTTTTT,CASNLAGNTGELFF
many,15,TRBV5-6,-,TRBJ1-5,TGTGCCAGCAGTCTTTTGGGGAATAGCAATCAGCCCCAGCATTTT,CASSLLGNSNQPQHF
-,14,TRBV12-3/TRBV12-4,-,TRBJ2-2,TGTGCCAGCAGCATAACGATAGACACCGGGGATCTGTTTTTT,CASSITIDTGDLFF
many,13,TRBV6-1,-,TRBJ1-1,TGTGCCAGCAGTGAATCGGAGGAAATTGAAGCTTTCTTT,CASSESEEIEAFF
medium-sized,16,TRBV5-1,TRBD1,TRBJ2-7,TGCGCCAGCAGCTTGGAGTTTACAGGGGGCTGGAACGAGCAGTACTTC,CASSLEFTGGWNEQYF
-,15,TRBV28,-,TRBJ2-7,TGTGCCAGCCCCAATCAGGGAAAGGCGACCTACGAGCAGTACTTC,CASPNQGKATYEQYF
-,17,TRBV11-3,TRBD2,TRBJ2-1,TGTGCCAGCAACTTAGCGGGGCTAGCGGGGGTGAACAATGAGCAGTTCTTC,CASNLAGLAGVNNEQFF
-,13,TRBV20-1,TRBD2,TRBJ2-7,TGCAGTGCTTTTAGCGGGAGGGCCGGTGAGCAGTACTTC,CSAFSGRAGEQYF
many,17,TRBV24-1,-,TRBJ2-3,TGTGCCACCAGTGATTTGGCGGTCTTGGGGTGGACAGATACGCAGTATTTT,CATSDLAVLGWTDTQYF
-,13,TRBV20-1,-,TRBJ1-2,TGCAGTGCCGAGAGGGCAGGTCCCTATGGCTACACCTTC,CSAERAGPYGYTF
medium-sized,14,TRBV18,-,TRBJ1-2,TGTGCCAGCTCACCGGGGGGGGTAAGCTATGGCTACACCTTC,CASSPGGVSYGYTF
-,15,TRBV5-1,TRBD1,TRBJ2-3,TGCGCCAGCAATTCGGGCAGGGGGCCCACAGATACGCAGTATTTT,CASNSGRGPTDTQYF
-,17,TRBV28,TRBD1,TRBJ1-4,TGTGCCAGCAGTCCAAGGGACAGGGGTTGGTTAAGGGAAAAACTGTTTTTT,CASSPRDRGWLREKLFF
medium-sized,12,TRBV12-3/TRBV12-4,-,TRBJ2-3,TGTGCCAGCAGTAAGGAACCGGGACACGAATATTTT,CASSKEPGHEYF
many,13,TRBV19,-,TRBJ2-5,TGTGCCAGTAGTTTAGCGGCCCAAGAGACCCAGTACTTC,CASSLAAQETQYF
-,15,TRBV20-1,-,TRBJ2-3,TGCAGTGCTAGAGACAACCGCCAGTTCGCAGATACGCAGTATTTT,CSARDNRQFADTQYF
medium-sized,15,TRBV24-1,TRBD1,TRBJ2-2,TGTGCCACCAGTGATCCCGGGACAGGGCACCGGGAGCTGTTTTTT,CATSDPGTGHRELFF
few,15,TRBV6-1,-,TRBJ1-3,TGTGCCAGCAGCGTCACTCGCTTCTCTGGAAACACCATATATTTT,CASSVTRFSGNTIYF
many,14,TRBV25-1,-,TRBJ1-1,TGTGCCAGCAGTCCTCCCCACAGAGAGGGTGAAGCTTTCTTT,CASSPPHREGEAFF
medium-sized,12,TRBV19,-,TRBJ1-1,TGTGCCAGGGACCGATTGAACACTGAAGCTTTCTTT,CARDRLNTEAFF
few,16,TRBV6-4,-,TRBJ2-1,TGTGCCAGCAGTGACTCATTGGACAGCTCCTACAATGAGCAGTTCTTC,CASSDSLDSSYNEQFF
medium-sized,19,TRBV6-5,-,TRBJ2-7,TGTGCCAGCAGTTACTCGACCCCCACTTCGCGGGGAGCACGCTACGAGCAGTACTTC,CASSYSTPTSRGARYEQYF
-,12,TRBV2,-,TRBJ2-1,TGTACCAACAGTATTGGGTACAATGAGCAGTTCTTC,CTNSIGYNEQFF
many,13,TRBV10-1,-,TRBJ1-5,TGCGCCAGCAGTGAGCTTTGGTATCAGCCCCAGCATTTT,CASSELWYQPQHF
many,13,TRBV14,-,TRBJ1-2,TGTGCCAGCAGCCAACCAGGCAACTATGGCTACACCTTC,CASSQPGNYGYTF
few,13,TRBV2,TRBD1,TRBJ1-1,TGTGCCAGCAGGGCAGGGGGCGGGGGTGAAGCTTTCTTT,CASRAGGGGEAFF
few,13,TRBV28,TRBD1,TRBJ2-7,TGTGCCAGCAGTTTAGGGACAGGTAGGGAGCAGTACTTC,CASSLGTGREQYF
medium-sized,16,TRBV20-1,-,TRBJ1-5,TGCAGTGCTAGAGATAGGCAGGGCAGTAGCAATCAGCCCCAGCATTTT,CSARDRQGSSNQPQHF
few,13,TRBV27,-,TRBJ1-1,TGTGCCAGCAGTGACAGCATGAACACTGAAGCTTTCTTT,CASSDSMNTEAFF
once,14,TRBV5-1,TRBD2,TRBJ2-5,TGCGCCAGCAGCTGGGGACTAGCTCAAGAGACCCAGTACTTC,CASSWGLAQETQYF
-,16,TRBV10-3,TRBD1,TRBJ1-1,TGTGCCACCGGTAGGCGACAGGGGAACATTAACACTGAAGCTTTCTTT,CATGRRQGNINTEAFF
-,15,TRBV19,TRBD2,TRBJ2-1,TGTGCCAGTAGTATGACTAGCGCGGGTGCTATCGAGCAGTTCTTC,CASSMTSAGAIEQFF
many,17,TRBV9,-,TRBJ1-2,TGTGCCAGCAGCCCTTATCCCGGGACCGGACCTAACTATGGCTACACCTTC,CASSPYPGTGPNYGYTF
-,12,TRBV20-1,TRBD2,TRBJ2-7,TGCAGTGCTTCGACTAGCGGGGGGGCCCCGTACTTC,CSASTSGGAPYF
once,15,TRBV5-1,-,TRBJ2-3,TGCGCCAGCAGCTTGGCTAGACTAGAAGCAGATACGCAGTATTTT,CASSLARLEADTQYF
-,15,TRBV19,TRBD1,TRBJ1-5,TGTGCCAGTAGGGATGGACAGGGGGCTAGTCAGCCCCAGCATTTT,CASRDGQGASQPQHF
-,13,TRBV9,-,TRBJ2-2,TGTGCCAGCAGCGTAGGAGGAACCGGGGAGCTGTTTTTT,CASSVGGTGELFF
once,15,TRBV9,-,TRBJ2-5,TGTGCCAGCAGCGCGGGTGGTGGCCAGAGAGAGACCCAGTACTTC,CASSAGGGQRETQYF
-,16,TRBV5-1,-,TRBJ2-1,TGCGCCAGCAGCTTGGCCGGGGTGGGGGGAGCGGATGAGCAGTTCTTC,CASSLAGVGGADEQFF
many,13,TRBV7-9,TRBD1,TRBJ2-3,TGTGCCAGCAGCACCCAGGGGGCCGATACGCAGTATTTT,CASSTQGADTQYF
-,15,TRBV18,-,TRBJ1-5,TGTGCCAGCTCAGCACAGAGAGGTCGCAATCAGCCCCAGCATTTT,CASSAQRGRNQPQHF